This T cell receptor (beta chain) was captured by sequencing in a study of blood T cells in healthy people across ages. The study's findings and limits: Because sorting was not performed, PBMCs prevented conclusive naive versus antigen-experienced comparison.

Losses at the gene ends were 8 bases for V and 3 bases for J; bases not matched to a gene: 2. The CDR3 length is 13 residues. Only one count was recorded for this clonotype. Its antigen is not known. This could be a read error, since a much larger clone is one nucleotide away. The CDR3 carries no conserved terminal phenylalanine or tryptophan, so it likely arises from a read error. Next came a second PCR, run for 7 to 11 cycles, which used a sample-barcoded 5' primer along with a J-beta primer mix. Each cDNA molecule was tagged by a template-switch adaptor with 12 random nucleotides. Using its own MiXCR run on the 5' RACE reads, TCRdb lists one record per CDR3 protein. The data contain 650,000 to 1,000,000 distinct CDR3 sequences, 36% of them seen just once; the ten biggest clones take up roughly 13%.

The sequence was collected from a man younger than 30 in good health. The sequencing sample was made of blood. V gene TRBV12-3 or TRBV12-4 combines with J gene TRBJ1-5; TRBD1 aligns across 9 bases. The CDR3 loop reads CASGTGYNQPQHS. CDR3 bases: TGTGCCAGCGGGACAGGGTACAATCAGCCCCAGCATTCT.